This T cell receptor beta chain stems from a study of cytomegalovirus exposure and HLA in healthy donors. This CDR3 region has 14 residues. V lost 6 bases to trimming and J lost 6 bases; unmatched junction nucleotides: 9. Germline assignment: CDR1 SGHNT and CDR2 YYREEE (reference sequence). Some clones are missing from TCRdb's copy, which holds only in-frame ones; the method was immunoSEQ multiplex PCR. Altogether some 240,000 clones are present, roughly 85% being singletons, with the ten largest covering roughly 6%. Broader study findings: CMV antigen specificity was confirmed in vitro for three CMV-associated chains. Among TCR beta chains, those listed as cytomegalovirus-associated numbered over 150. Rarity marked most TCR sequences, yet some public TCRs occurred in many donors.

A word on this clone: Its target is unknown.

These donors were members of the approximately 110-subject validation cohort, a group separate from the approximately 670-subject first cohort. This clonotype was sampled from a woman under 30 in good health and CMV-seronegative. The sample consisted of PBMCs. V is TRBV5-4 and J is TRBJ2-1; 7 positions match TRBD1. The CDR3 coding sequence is TGTGCCAGCAACAGACAGGGAGTAAGCAATGAGCAGTTCTTC. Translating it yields CASNRQGVSNEQFF.